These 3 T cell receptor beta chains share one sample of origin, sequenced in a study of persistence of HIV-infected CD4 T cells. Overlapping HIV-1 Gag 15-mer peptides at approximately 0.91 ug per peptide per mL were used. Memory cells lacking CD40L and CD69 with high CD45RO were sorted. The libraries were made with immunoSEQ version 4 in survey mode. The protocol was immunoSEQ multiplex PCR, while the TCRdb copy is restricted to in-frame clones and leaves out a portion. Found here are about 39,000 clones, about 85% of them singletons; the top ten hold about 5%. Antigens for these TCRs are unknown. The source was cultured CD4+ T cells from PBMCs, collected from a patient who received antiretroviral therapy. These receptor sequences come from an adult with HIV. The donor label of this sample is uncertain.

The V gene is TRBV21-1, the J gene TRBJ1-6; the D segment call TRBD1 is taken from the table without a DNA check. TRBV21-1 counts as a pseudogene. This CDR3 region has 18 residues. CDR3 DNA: TGTGCCAGCAGCAAAGTGAAGGGACAGGGGGCATGGAATTCACCCCTCCACTTT. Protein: CASSKVKGQGAWNSPLHF.

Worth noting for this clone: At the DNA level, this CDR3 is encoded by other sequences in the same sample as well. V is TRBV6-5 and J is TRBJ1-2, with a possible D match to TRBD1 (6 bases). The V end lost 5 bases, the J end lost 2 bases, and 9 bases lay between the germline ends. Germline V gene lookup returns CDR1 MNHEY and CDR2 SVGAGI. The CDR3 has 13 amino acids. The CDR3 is CASSRDRNYGYTF. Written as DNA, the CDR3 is TGTGCCAGCAGTAGAGACAGGAACTATGGCTACACCTTC.

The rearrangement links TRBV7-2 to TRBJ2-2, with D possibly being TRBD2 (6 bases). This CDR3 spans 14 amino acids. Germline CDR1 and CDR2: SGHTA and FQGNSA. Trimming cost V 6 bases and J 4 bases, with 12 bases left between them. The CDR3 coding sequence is TGTGCCAGCAGGTGGGGAGGCCTCACCGGGGAGCTGTTTTTT. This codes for CASRWGGLTGELFF.